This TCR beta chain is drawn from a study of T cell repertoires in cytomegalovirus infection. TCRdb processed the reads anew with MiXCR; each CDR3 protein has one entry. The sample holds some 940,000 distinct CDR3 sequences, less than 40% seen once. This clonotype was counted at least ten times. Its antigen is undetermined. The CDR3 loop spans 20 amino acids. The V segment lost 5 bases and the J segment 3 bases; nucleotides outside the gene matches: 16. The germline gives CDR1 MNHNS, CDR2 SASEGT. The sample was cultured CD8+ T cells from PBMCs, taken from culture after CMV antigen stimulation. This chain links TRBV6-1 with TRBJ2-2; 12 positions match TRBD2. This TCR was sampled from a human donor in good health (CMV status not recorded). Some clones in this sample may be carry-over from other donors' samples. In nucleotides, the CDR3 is TGTGCCAGCAGTTCACCCCTTGCCAGTCCTAGCGGGGGGGACACCGGGGAGCTGTTTTTT. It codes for CASSSPLASPSGGDTGELFF.